The rows below give T cell receptor beta chains drawn from one sample of a study of T cells in Graves' hyperthyroidism and ophthalmopathy. TCRdb fed the multiplex PCR reads into MiXCR, producing one record per CDR3 protein. The sample gives about 380,000 distinct CDR3 sequences, roughly 14% of which show up once; less than 25% is in the top ten. The sequenced sample consisted of blood. These receptors were taken from a man aged 25-45 years with Graves' hyperthyroidism that later progressed to Graves' ophthalmopathy. Both conserved end residues are part of each CDR3. The D gene is left open where the match is weak. Some rows have no size entry. The others give once, few or many, or a class for an expanded clone.

TRBJ2-1	TRBV20-1	-	few	TGCAGTGCTAGGGTGGGGGGCAATGAGCAGTTCTTC	CSARVGGNEQFF
TRBJ2-3	TRBV7-3	TRBD2	many	TGTGCCAGCAGCCCCCATAGCGGGGGCCTTCAGGATACGCAGTATTTT	CASSPHSGGLQDTQYF
TRBJ2-1	TRBV24-1	-	many	TGTGCCACCAGTGAGCCCTCAGCCAAATTATACAATGAGCAGTTCTTC	CATSEPSAKLYNEQFF
TRBJ2-7	TRBV19	TRBD2	-	TGTGCCAGTACGGCTACTAGCGGGGGCCTCGAGCAGTACTTC	CASTATSGGLEQYF
TRBJ2-3	TRBV29-1	-	-	TGCAGCGTTGAAGGTCGATTAACGGATACAGATACGCAGTATTTT	CSVEGRLTDTDTQYF
TRBJ2-3	TRBV3-1	-	many	TGTGCCAGCAGCCATCGGAGTAGAGCAGATACGCAGTATTTT	CASSHRSRADTQYF
TRBJ2-1	TRBV6-1	TRBD2	few	TGTGCCAGCAGTGAGGCGGGGGGTTACGATGAGCAGTTCTTC	CASSEAGGYDEQFF
TRBJ1-1	TRBV25-1	TRBD1	few	TGTGCCAGCAGTGAGGGAGGGACAGGGGTTGCTGAAGCTTTCTTT	CASSEGGTGVAEAFF
TRBJ2-7	TRBV27	TRBD2	few	TGTGCCAGCAGTTCCCCGGTGGGGGGGTCCTACGAGCAGTACTTC	CASSSPVGGSYEQYF
TRBJ2-7	TRBV20-1	TRBD2	once	TGCAGTGCGCAACCAGCGGGGGTGACCGAGCAGTACTTC	CSAQPAGVTEQYF
TRBJ2-1	TRBV18	TRBD2	-	TGTGCCAGCTCACCACGGGAAGCGGGGGGGCCTAATGAGCAGTTCTTC	CASSPREAGGPNEQFF
TRBJ1-1	TRBV30	-	many	TGTGCCTGGAGTTCTCCGGGACGTAACACTGAAGCTTTCTTT	CAWSSPGRNTEAFF
TRBJ1-5	TRBV20-1	-	many	TGCAGTGCTAGAGATCGGTCCCTCGGCCATCAGCCCCAGCATTTT	CSARDRSLGHQPQHF
TRBJ2-5	TRBV6-1	-	many	TGTGCCAGCACCCCAGGAGGTGGGGAGACCCAGTACTTC	CASTPGGGETQYF
TRBJ1-5	TRBV5-5	TRBD1	-	TGTGCCAGCAGCTTCGGACAGGGGAGGAATCAGCCCCAGCATTTT	CASSFGQGRNQPQHF
TRBJ2-3	TRBV6-6	TRBD2	-	TGTGCCAGCAGTTACCGCCCCCCTAGCGGGGGGGACACAGATACGCAGTATTTT	CASSYRPPSGGDTDTQYF
TRBJ2-7	TRBV7-8	-	many	TGTGCCAGCAGCCAGATTAGGGGGGTCTACGAGCAGTACTTC	CASSQIRGVYEQYF
TRBJ2-3	TRBV20-1	TRBD2	once	TGCAGTGCTAGAGAGGGAAGGAGCGGGGCGACAGATACGCAGTATTTT	CSAREGRSGATDTQYF
TRBJ2-5	TRBV5-4	-	few	TGTGCCAGCAGCCTAGACATGGGGGAGACCCAGTACTTC	CASSLDMGETQYF
TRBJ1-1	TRBV7-9	TRBD1	few	TGTGCCAGCAGCCCTCGGACAGGGGGCACTGAAGCTTTCTTT	CASSPRTGGTEAFF
TRBJ1-6	TRBV6-5	-	-	TGTGCCAGCAGTTACAGGATGGCAGCTAATTCACCCCTCCACTTT	CASSYRMAANSPLHF
TRBJ2-1	TRBV5-1	-	-	TGCGCCAGCAGCGTCTTCGGGACTGATCAGGGGTATGAGCAGTTCTTC	CASSVFGTDQGYEQFF
TRBJ1-6	TRBV20-1	TRBD1	-	TGCAGTGCTAGCCTTAGACAGGGGGCAAATTCACCCCTCCACTTT	CSASLRQGANSPLHF
TRBJ1-2	TRBV20-1	-	few	TGCAGTGCTAGTGAGAGGGTTTATGGCTACACCTTC	CSASERVYGYTF
TRBJ2-1	TRBV5-6	-	once	TGTGCCAGCCTACTTTTAAATGGGGTAACACAGTTCTTC	CASLLLNGVTQFF
TRBJ1-1	TRBV6-4	-	-	TGTGCCAGCAGGCCTTCGGGGGCCGGTACTGAAGCTTTCTTT	CASRPSGAGTEAFF
TRBJ1-2	TRBV24-1	TRBD1	-	TGTGCCACCAGTGATCCGGGACAGCAGTACTATGGCTACACCTTC	CATSDPGQQYYGYTF
TRBJ1-5	TRBV2	-	many	TGTGCCAGCAGTGAGGCCGAAGGTCAGCCCCAGCATTTT	CASSEAEGQPQHF